These T cell receptor beta chains were read from a single sample in a study of regulatory T cells in long-lasting Graves disease. TCRdb reprocessed the multiplex PCR reads via MiXCR and lists one record per CDR3 protein. The repertoire consists of around 450,000 distinct CDR3 sequences, with 15% to 20% occurring once and the leading ten covering 9.5% to 15%. This sample also belongs to another study, concerning T cells in Graves' hyperthyroidism and ophthalmopathy.

Sequenced material: peripheral blood mononuclear cells (PBMCs), taken at new diagnosis, from a patient treated with antithyroid drugs. All receptors derive from a man aged 35-49 years with Graves disease. The CDR3 runs from the conserved cysteine through the conserved F or W. The D gene is left open where the match is weak. Where a row states a size, it is once, few, many or the class of an expanded clone; other rows omit it.

cdr3_length	v_call	d_call	j_call	clone_size	cdr3_aa	cdr3_nt
13	TRBV3-1	NA	TRBJ2-7	many	CASSPGAFYEQYF	TGTGCCAGCAGCCCTGGGGCCTTCTACGAGCAGTACTTC
14	TRBV11-2	NA	TRBJ2-7	many	CATQRAGGGYEQYF	TGTGCCACCCAACGAGCGGGCGGCGGGTACGAGCAGTACTTC
16	TRBV19	TRBD1	TRBJ2-2	NA	CASTTSGTGSTGELFF	TGTGCCAGTACTACATCCGGGACAGGGTCAACCGGGGAGCTGTTTTTT
16	TRBV28	NA	TRBJ1-1	many	CASQRITGLGGTEAFF	TGTGCCAGCCAGAGAATTACAGGGTTAGGGGGCACTGAAGCTTTCTTT
15	TRBV5-1	TRBD2	TRBJ2-4	many	CASSYLGTSGSIQYF	TGCGCCAGCAGCTACCTTGGGACTAGCGGGAGTATTCAGTACTTC
15	TRBV5-1	NA	TRBJ1-1	many	CASSSQDSLNTEAFF	TGCGCCAGCAGCTCGCAGGACAGTTTGAACACTGAAGCTTTCTTT
14	TRBV5-1	NA	TRBJ2-7	many	CASSLRTGNVEQYF	TGCGCCAGCAGCTTGAGAACGGGTAATGTAGAGCAGTACTTC
16	TRBV3-1	TRBD2	TRBJ2-3	NA	CASSSRLAGGPDTQYF	TGTGCCAGCAGCTCCAGACTAGCGGGAGGGCCAGATACGCAGTATTTT
13	TRBV11-2	NA	TRBJ2-2	many	CASSLLEAGELFF	TGTGCCAGCAGCTTACTGGAGGCCGGGGAGCTGTTTTTT
16	TRBV28	TRBD2	TRBJ2-3	many	CASSLLAGGPGDTQYF	TGTGCCAGCAGTTTACTAGCGGGAGGGCCAGGAGATACGCAGTATTTT
15	TRBV7-8	NA	TRBJ1-3	NA	CASSYTMGSGNTIYF	TGTGCCAGCAGCTATACGATGGGCTCTGGAAACACCATATATTTT